The sequence of this T cell receptor beta chain was determined in a study of regulatory T cells in long-lasting Graves disease. Germline V lookup: CDR1 SGHAT, CDR2 FQNNGV. The CDR3 spans 13 residues. This clonotype has just one count. Only one base separates this from a far larger clonotype, so it likely reflects a read error. The authors built TCR beta libraries using iRepertoire HTBI primers and Arm-PCR of CDR3 regions. TCRdb re-analysed the multiplex PCR reads in MiXCR, keeping a single row per CDR3 protein. The data show approximately 400,000 distinct CDR3 sequences, with about 11% seen just once and approximately 19% held by the top ten. Time point noted: newly diagnosed GD, antithyroid drugs for less than 3 months. There was RNA extracted from PBMCs, and the TCR library was made from it. These data were also reused for a study on T cells in Graves' hyperthyroidism and ophthalmopathy.

The receptor comes from a woman between 18 and 29 years old with Graves disease. The chain uses TRBV11-2 and TRBJ2-1, with D unclear. The input for sequencing was peripheral blood mononuclear cells (PBMCs), taken at new diagnosis, from a patient treated with antithyroid drugs. The CDR3 coding sequence is TGTGCCAGCAGTTTAGAAAGGGTGGCCGAGCAGTTCTTC. Translating it yields CASSLERVAEQFF.